A selection of T cell receptor beta chains follows, all from one sample in a study of blood T cell repertoires in COVID-19. TCRdb keeps only in-frame clones here, not all; method: immunoSEQ multiplex PCR. The sample carries roughly 98,000 clones, roughly 92% recorded once. Sequenced sample: peripheral blood. The receptors were sampled from a woman aged 60 to 75 with active COVID-19. Each CDR3 is given with its conserved first and last residue. The D gene is left open where the match is weak. Expanded clones are given a class, and other clones once, few, many or no size at all.

>TRBJ2-5|.|TRBD2|TRBV10-3
CAISDGTSGSGAQYF
TGTGCCATCAGCGATGGGACTAGCGGGAGTGGGGCCCAGTACTTC
>TRBJ1-5|medium-sized|.|TRBV4-1
CASSQDPSGRGASQPQHF
TGCGCCAGCAGCCAAGACCCCTCGGGCAGGGGAGCGAGTCAGCCCCAGCATTTT
>TRBJ2-3|.|.|TRBV7-9
CASSLNLSPSTDTQYF
TGTGCCAGCAGCTTAAATCTAAGTCCTAGCACAGATACGCAGTATTTT
>TRBJ2-1|.|.|TRBV24-1
CATSQGFRSPYNEQFF
TGTGCCACCAGTCAAGGTTTCAGGTCACCCTACAATGAGCAGTTCTTC
>TRBJ1-2|.|.|TRBV28
CVPGRGAGYGYTF
TGTGTTCCGGGACGGGGGGCAGGGTATGGCTACACCTTC
>TRBJ2-2|.|TRBD1|TRBV2
CASSGDRGRTGELFF
TGTGCCAGCAGTGGGGACAGGGGGCGCACCGGGGAGCTGTTTTTT
>TRBJ2-1|.|TRBD2|TRBV7-9
CASSLLSGSASEQFF
TGTGCCAGCAGCTTACTCAGCGGGAGTGCCAGTGAGCAGTTCTTC
>TRBJ1-1|.|TRBD1|TRBV7-2
CASSVTGYGVGAFF
TGTGCCAGCAGCGTGACAGGGTATGGAGTCGGGGCTTTCTTT
>TRBJ1-1|.|.|TRBV7-2
CASSLPPGTSEAFF
TGTGCCAGCAGCTTACCCCCCGGGACTTCTGAAGCTTTCTTT
>TRBJ1-3|few|.|TRBV11-2
CASSLGSGGSGSTIYF
TGTGCCAGCAGCTTAGGGAGCGGGGGCTCTGGGTCCACCATATATTTT
>TRBJ2-5|once|.|TRBV24-1
CATSDRTRTETQYF
TGTGCCACCAGTGACCGTACTAGAACGGAGACCCAGTACTTC
>TRBJ2-5|.|TRBD2|TRBV7-9
CASSLGVLAVIETQYF
TGTGCCAGCAGCTTAGGGGTCCTAGCGGTAATTGAGACCCAGTACTTC
>TRBJ2-7|.|.|TRBV6-1
CASSEKHSYEQYF
TGTGCCAGCAGTGAAAAGCATTCCTACGAGCAGTACTTC
>TRBJ1-2|.|.|TRBV30
CAWSVSLNYGYTF
TGTGCCTGGAGTGTAAGCCTAAACTATGGCTACACCTTC
>TRBJ2-7|.|TRBD1|TRBV29-1
CSALANRGAYEQYF
TGCAGCGCATTAGCAAACAGGGGGGCGTACGAGCAGTACTTC
>TRBJ1-4|.|TRBD1|TRBV30
CAWSVIGTGEKLFF
TGTGCCTGGAGTGTTATAGGGACAGGAGAAAAACTGTTTTTT
>TRBJ1-4|once|.|TRBV7-2
CASSYAGMDEKLFF
TGTGCCAGCAGCTACGCCGGGATGGATGAAAAACTGTTTTTT
>TRBJ2-2|.|.|TRBV28
CASSFGSARRGELFF
TGTGCCAGCAGTTTCGGTTCAGCGCGGAGAGGGGAGCTGTTTTTT
>TRBJ2-3|.|TRBD1|TRBV30
CSCGQERTFSTDTQYF
TGTTCTTGTGGACAGGAGCGTACATTTAGCACAGATACGCAGTATTTT
>TRBJ2-7|.|TRBD2|TRBV27
CASSLSGTSGVEQYF
TGTGCCAGCAGTTTATCCGGGACTAGCGGAGTCGAGCAGTACTTC
>TRBJ2-7|.|TRBD2|TRBV20-1
CSASGGGRAGDEQYF
TGCAGTGCTAGTGGTGGCGGGAGGGCCGGCGACGAGCAGTACTTC
>TRBJ2-7|.|.|TRBV5-8
CASSLQRTVVSEQYF
TGTGCCAGCAGCTTGCAACGGACAGTTGTGTCCGAGCAGTACTTC
>TRBJ1-5|.|.|TRBV7-8
CASREGTQDSNQPQHF
TGTGCCAGCAGGGAAGGGACACAAGATAGCAATCAGCCCCAGCATTTT
>TRBJ2-7|once|TRBD2|TRBV27
CASSSRTSGYRTGIYEQYF
TGTGCCAGCAGTTCCAGGACTAGCGGGTACCGCACCGGTATTTACGAGCAGTACTTC
>TRBJ1-1|.|TRBD1|TRBV18
CASSLGQGTEAFF
TGTGCCAGCTCACTAGGACAGGGCACTGAAGCTTTCTTT
>TRBJ2-1|.|TRBD1|TRBV5-4
CASSLSTGVDNEQFF
TGTGCCAGCAGCTTGTCGACAGGGGTCGACAATGAGCAGTTCTTC
>TRBJ1-4|.|TRBD1|TRBV11-2
CASKVNRGPNEKLFF
TGTGCCAGCAAGGTGAACAGGGGACCTAATGAAAAACTGTTTTTT
>TRBJ2-7|.|.|TRBV7-9
CASSPRSDSYEQYF
TGTGCCAGCAGCCCCCGATCAGATTCCTACGAGCAGTACTTC
>TRBJ1-6|.|TRBD1|TRBV19
CASSGQDRPLHF
TGTGCCAGTAGTGGGCAGGACAGGCCCCTCCACTTT
>TRBJ2-7|.|TRBD1|TRBV11-2
CASSHYPTGTDEQYF
TGTGCCAGCAGCCATTACCCGACAGGGACCGACGAGCAGTACTTC
>TRBJ2-2|once|.|TRBV6-2/TRBV6-3
CASSYERNTGELFF
TGTGCCAGCAGTTACGAGAGAAACACCGGGGAGCTGTTTTTT
>TRBJ2-7|.|TRBD1|TRBV7-9
CASTLGTGLSYEQYF
TGTGCCAGCACCTTAGGGACAGGGCTCTCCTACGAGCAGTACTTC
>TRBJ1-2|.|TRBD1|TRBV11-3
CASSPQGQGGSYTF
TGTGCCAGCAGCCCCCAAGGACAGGGTGGCAGCTACACCTTC
>TRBJ2-6|.|.|TRBV6-5
CASKDTVSGANVLTF
TGTGCCAGCAAGGACACCGTCTCTGGGGCCAACGTCCTGACTTTC
>TRBJ2-7|.|TRBD2|TRBV10-1
CASSESLAGAAYEQYF
TGCGCCAGCAGTGAGAGTCTAGCGGGAGCCGCCTACGAGCAGTACTTC
>TRBJ2-2|.|.|TRBV15
CATSRDLTESNTGELFF
TGTGCCACCAGCAGAGATCTGACAGAGTCGAACACCGGGGAGCTGTTTTTT
>TRBJ1-4|.|.|TRBV29-1
CSVEEARAQGEKLFF
TGCAGCGTTGAAGAGGCGAGGGCTCAGGGGGAAAAACTGTTTTTT
>TRBJ2-1|.|.|TRBV12-3/TRBV12-4
CASTRTNEQFF
TGTGCCAGCACCCGAACAAATGAGCAGTTCTTC
>TRBJ2-3|.|TRBD2|TRBV3-1/TRBV3-2
CASSLRLAGGPHTQYF
TGTGCCAGCAGCCTAAGACTAGCGGGAGGGCCGCATACGCAGTATTTT
>TRBJ2-7|.|TRBD1|TRBV23-1
CASIWGTATYEQYF
TGCGCCAGCATTTGGGGGACAGCCACCTACGAGCAGTACTTC
>TRBJ2-7|.|.|TRBV29-1
CSVATGTSSYEQYF
TGCAGCGTTGCCACAGGGACCAGCTCCTACGAGCAGTACTTC
>TRBJ1-3|once|.|TRBV11-2
CASSLDSGNTIYF
TGTGCCAGCAGCTTAGATAGCGGAAACACCATATATTTT
>TRBJ2-1|.|.|TRBV28
CASSLFRLNNEQFF
TGTGCCAGCAGTTTATTCAGACTCAACAATGAGCAGTTCTTC
>TRBJ2-1|.|TRBD2|TRBV7-2
CASSPTGGPNNEQFF
TGTGCCAGCAGCCCAACGGGGGGGCCCAACAATGAGCAGTTCTTC
>TRBJ1-4|.|TRBD1|TRBV29-1
CSVETDQGARKKLFF
TGCAGCGTTGAAACTGACCAGGGGGCGAGAAAAAAACTGTTTTTT
>TRBJ2-1|.|TRBD2|TRBV5-1
CASRVSGGAENEQFF
TGCGCCAGCAGGGTGAGCGGGGGGGCGGAAAATGAGCAGTTCTTC
>TRBJ1-1|once|.|TRBV2
CASSELGLRTEAFF
TGTGCCAGCAGTGAGTTGGGACTACGAACTGAAGCTTTCTTT
>TRBJ2-1|.|TRBD2|TRBV4-1
CASSHLSGVINEQFF
TGCGCCAGCAGCCACCTTAGCGGGGTCATCAATGAGCAGTTCTTC
>TRBJ2-2|.|TRBD2|TRBV28
CASSFGGDPNTGELFF
TGTGCCAGCAGTTTCGGGGGGGACCCGAACACCGGGGAGCTGTTTTTT
>TRBJ1-1|.|.|TRBV14
CASSQAHNTEAFF
TGTGCCAGCAGCCAGGCCCATAACACTGAAGCTTTCTTT
>TRBJ1-1|.|TRBD1|TRBV4-1
CASSQGQYTEAFF
TGCGCCAGCAGCCAGGGACAGTACACTGAAGCTTTCTTT
>TRBJ1-4|.|.|TRBV5-4
CASSLSQDSNEKLFF
TGTGCCAGCAGTCTATCACAAGACAGTAATGAAAAACTGTTTTTT
>TRBJ2-3|.|.|TRBV14
CASSQGNSTTDTQYF
TGTGCCAGCAGCCAAGGGAACAGCACCACAGATACGCAGTATTTT
>TRBJ1-4|.|.|TRBV6-5
CASRMTGVYEKLFF
TGTGCCAGCAGAATGACAGGAGTTTATGAAAAACTGTTTTTT
>TRBJ1-4|.|.|TRBV21-1
CASSNNWTGGDEKLFF
TGTGCCAGCAGCAACAACTGGACAGGTGGGGATGAAAAACTGTTTTTT
>TRBJ2-3|.|TRBD2|TRBV6-5
CASGVAGADTQYF
TGTGCCAGCGGAGTAGCGGGAGCGGATACGCAGTATTTT
>TRBJ2-1|few|.|TRBV13
CASSLEAFPYNEQFF
TGTGCCAGCAGCTTAGAAGCGTTCCCCTACAATGAGCAGTTCTTC
>TRBJ2-3|.|.|TRBV5-1
CASSGQGVKTDTQYF
TGCGCCAGCAGCGGGCAGGGTGTGAAAACAGATACGCAGTATTTT
>TRBJ1-5|.|.|TRBV7-2
CASSLQSNQPQHF
TGTGCCAGCAGCTTGCAGAGCAATCAGCCCCAGCATTTT